This T cell receptor beta chain was sequenced in a study of blood T cell repertoires in COVID-19. CDR1 and CDR2 from the germline V gene are KGHSH and LQKENI. The V end lost 6 bases, the J end lost 3 bases, and 12 bases lay between the germline ends. The CDR3 loop spans 14 amino acids. Sequenced by immunoSEQ multiplex PCR; TCRdb stores in-frame clones only, minus some. The sample lists under 75,000 clones; roughly 88% were seen once. The TCR sequence derives from a human donor in a cohort sampled during active COVID-19. The rearrangement links TRBV18 to TRBJ1-5; tentative D call: TRBD1 (5 bases). The sample consisted of peripheral blood. The CDR3 protein is CASSPDRTNQPQHF. CDR3 DNA: TGTGCCAGCTCCCCCGACAGAACCAATCAGCCCCAGCATTTT.